The table lists the clone carrying this T cell receptor beta chain with many counts. Alongside a J-beta primer mix, a sample-barcoded 5' primer served in a second PCR lasting about 7 to 12 cycles. TCRdb re-derived calls from the 5' RACE reads in MiXCR, one entry per CDR3 protein. The sample has 1.5 million to 2 million distinct CDR3 sequences; about 49% are singletons. This specimen belongs to a study of blood T cells in healthy people across ages. V was trimmed by 6 bases and J by 0 bases, leaving 0 bases between them. CDR1 and CDR2 (germline): SQVTM, ANQGSEA. The CDR3 spans 11 residues. Specimen: blood. This clonotype was sampled from a woman in her thirties or forties in good health. The J gene is TRBJ2-6, the V gene TRBV29-1, with D uncertain. The CDR3 protein is CSVSGANVLTF. For the CDR3, the DNA is TGCAGCGTCTCTGGGGCCAACGTCCTGACTTTC.